Many counts were recorded for the clone carrying this T cell receptor (beta chain). The data were taken from a study of regulatory T cells in long-lasting Graves disease. Assembly of TCR beta libraries relied on iRepertoire HTBI primers together with Arm-PCR of CDR3 regions. TCRdb re-called the multiplex PCR reads through MiXCR, storing one row per CDR3 protein. The sample has about 300,000 distinct CDR3 sequences, 20% to 25% seen once; the top ten hold more than 55%. Time point: persistent/refractory GD, antithyroid drugs over 5 years with positive TRAb. Construction of the TCR library relied on RNA isolated from PBMCs. The sequencing here drew on peripheral blood mononuclear cells (PBMCs), taken when the disease was refractory, from a patient treated with antithyroid drugs. This receptor was obtained from a female donor with Graves disease.

In DNA form, the CDR3 reads TGTGCCAGCAGTTACGCCGGGACTAGCGGGAGGGTTGCTTTTCTGGACGAGCAGTACTTC. Residues: CASSYAGTSGRVAFLDEQYF. V and J are TRBV6-5 and TRBJ2-7; 16 bases align to TRBD2. The ends lost 2 bases at V and 5 bases at J; junction bases unmatched: 15. CDR3 size: 20 residues. Per the germline V gene, CDR1 is MNHEY and CDR2 is SVGAGI.